This T cell receptor beta chain was identified during a study of T-cell reconstitution after alpha-beta-depleted transplantation in children. Findings and caveats of the study: TCRbeta diversity was high at day 60 in some patients (a result of surviving recipient T cells and thymic progenitors). Newly produced T cells mostly provided counts and TCRbeta diversity after one year, as hyperexpanded clones declined. Two months or so post-transplant, alpha-beta T cells reportedly derived from several hundred expanded graft clones.

Library preparation (for TCRbeta) was performed with unique molecular identifiers. TCRdb analysed the PCR reads with MiXCR anew, one entry per CDR3 protein. The sample yields approximately 650,000 distinct CDR3 sequences, around 13% seen once. A remark on this clonotype: The antigen remains undetermined.

CDR1 is WSHSY, CDR2 SAAADI, per germline. Trimming removed 4 bases from V and 4 bases from J, with 14 bases in between. There are 14 residues in the CDR3. This specimen consisted of PBMCs, obtained before TCRalphabeta/CD19-depleted stem cell transplant. The receptor was derived from a girl aged 2 to 9 with congenital amegakaryocytic thrombocytopenia, due to receive a stem cell transplant. The chain couples TRBV10-2 to TRBJ2-7; D could derive from TRBD1 or TRBD2 (5 bases each). CDR3 bases: TGCGCCAGCAGTGGGGACCGGGCAGAGTACGAGCAGTACTTC. It encodes CASSGDRAEYEQYF.